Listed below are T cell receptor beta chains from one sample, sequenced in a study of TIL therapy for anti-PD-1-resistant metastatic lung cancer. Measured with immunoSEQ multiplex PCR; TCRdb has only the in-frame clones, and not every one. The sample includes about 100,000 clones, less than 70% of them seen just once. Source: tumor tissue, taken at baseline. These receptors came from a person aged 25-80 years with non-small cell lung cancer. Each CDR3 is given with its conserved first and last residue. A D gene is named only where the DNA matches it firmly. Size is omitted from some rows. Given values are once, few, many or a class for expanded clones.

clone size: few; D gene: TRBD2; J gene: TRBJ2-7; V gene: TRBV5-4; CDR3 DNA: TGTGCCAGCAGCCTCCGACTAGCGGGGAAGACCTACGAGCAGTACTTC; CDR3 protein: CASSLRLAGKTYEQYF
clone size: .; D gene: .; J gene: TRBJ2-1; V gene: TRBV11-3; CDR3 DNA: TGTGCCAGCAGCCTGGAGAGGGCTAATGAGCAGTTCTTC; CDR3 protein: CASSLERANEQFF
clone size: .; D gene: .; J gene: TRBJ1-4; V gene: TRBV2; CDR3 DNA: TGTGCCAGCGACTCGGGACTGGGGCGGGAAAAACTGTTTTTT; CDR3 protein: CASDSGLGREKLFF
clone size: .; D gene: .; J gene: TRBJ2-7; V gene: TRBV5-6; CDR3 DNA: TGTGCCAGCAGCTTATTAGGACCTGGTGCCTACGAGCAGTACTTC; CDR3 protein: CASSLLGPGAYEQYF
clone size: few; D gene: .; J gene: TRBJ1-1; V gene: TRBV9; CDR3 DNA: TGTGCCAGCAGTAGGGTTAACACTGAAGCTTTCTTT; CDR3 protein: CASSRVNTEAFF
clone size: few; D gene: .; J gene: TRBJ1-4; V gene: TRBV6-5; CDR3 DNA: TGTGCCAGCAGTTCCCACAGGGAGGAAAAACTGTTTTTT; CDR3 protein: CASSSHREEKLFF
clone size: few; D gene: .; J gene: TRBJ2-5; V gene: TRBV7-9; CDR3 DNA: TGTGCCAGCAGCCGACTGAGAGGGGGAGATTTCCAAGAGACCCAGTACTTC; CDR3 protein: CASSRLRGGDFQETQYF
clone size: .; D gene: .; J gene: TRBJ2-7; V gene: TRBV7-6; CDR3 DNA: TGTGCCAGCAGTTTAAGCCTTCCGCTCTCCTACGAGCAGTACTTC; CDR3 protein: CASSLSLPLSYEQYF
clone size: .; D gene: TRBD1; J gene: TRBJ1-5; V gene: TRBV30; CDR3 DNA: TGTGCCTGGAGTTCTGGGACAGGTCTCAATCAGCCCCAGCATTTT; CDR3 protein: CAWSSGTGLNQPQHF
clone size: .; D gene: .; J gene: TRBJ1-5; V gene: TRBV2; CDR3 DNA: TGTGCCAGCAGTGAAGGGGGGGCAGGGCAGCCCCAGCATTTT; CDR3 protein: CASSEGGAGQPQHF
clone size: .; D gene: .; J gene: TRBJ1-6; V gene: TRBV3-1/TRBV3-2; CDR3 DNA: TGTGCCAGCAGCCAGGAGAATTCACCCCTCCACTTT; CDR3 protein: CASSQENSPLHF
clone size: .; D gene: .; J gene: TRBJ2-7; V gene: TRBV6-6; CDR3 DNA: TGTGCCAGCAGTATGGGGCGGGATAGCTACGAGCAGTACTTC; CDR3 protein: CASSMGRDSYEQYF
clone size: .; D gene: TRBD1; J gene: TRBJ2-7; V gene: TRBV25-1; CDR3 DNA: TGTGCCAGCAGCCCCGACAGGGACGCGGTGGGATTGTACTTC; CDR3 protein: CASSPDRDAVGLYF
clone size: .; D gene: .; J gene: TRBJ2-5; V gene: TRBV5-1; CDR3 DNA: TGCGCCAGCAGCCCTTGGGGGTCGGGAGAGACCCAGTACTTC; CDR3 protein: CASSPWGSGETQYF
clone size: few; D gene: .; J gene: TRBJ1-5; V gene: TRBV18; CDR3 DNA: TGTGCCAGCTCATCGACAGGCGGTGGTCAGCCCCAGCATTTT; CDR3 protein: CASSSTGGGQPQHF
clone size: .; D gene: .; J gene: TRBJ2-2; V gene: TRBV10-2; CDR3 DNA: TGCGCCAGCAGTGACAGGGAAGGGACCGGGGAGCTGTTTTTT; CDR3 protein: CASSDREGTGELFF
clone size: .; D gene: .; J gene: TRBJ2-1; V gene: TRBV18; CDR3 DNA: TGTGCCAGCTCAATAAAGGGGGGTCGTAATGAGCAGTTCTTC; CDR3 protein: CASSIKGGRNEQFF
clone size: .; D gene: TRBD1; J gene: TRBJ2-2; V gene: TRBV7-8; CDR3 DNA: TGTGCCAGCAGCTACCCTCAGGGGGCCCGGGAGCTGTTTTTT; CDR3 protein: CASSYPQGARELFF
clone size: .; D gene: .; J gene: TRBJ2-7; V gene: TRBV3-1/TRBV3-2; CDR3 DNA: TGTGCCAGCAGCCAAGATGGGTCGGGCGAGCAGTACTTC; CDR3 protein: CASSQDGSGEQYF
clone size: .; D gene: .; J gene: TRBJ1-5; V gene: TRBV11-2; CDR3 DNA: TGTGCCAGCAGCTTAGCTGTCTCATTGGGACAGCCCCAGCATTTT; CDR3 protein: CASSLAVSLGQPQHF
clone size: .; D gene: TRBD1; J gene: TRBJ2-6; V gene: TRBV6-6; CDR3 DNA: TGTGCCAGCACAATCTCGGACAGGCCCAACGTCCTGACTTTC; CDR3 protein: CASTISDRPNVLTF
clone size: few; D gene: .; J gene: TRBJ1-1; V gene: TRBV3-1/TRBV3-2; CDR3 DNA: TGTGCCAGCAGCCAAGAAGGCTGGGTCACTGAAGCTTTCTTT; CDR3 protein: CASSQEGWVTEAFF
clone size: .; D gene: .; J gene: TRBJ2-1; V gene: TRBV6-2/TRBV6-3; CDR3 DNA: TGTGCCAGCAGTTACGATACGTACAATGAGCAGTTCTTC; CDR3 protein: CASSYDTYNEQFF
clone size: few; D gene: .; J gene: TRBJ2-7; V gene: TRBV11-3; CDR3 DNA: TGTGCCAGCAGCCTGGATTTTGGGGGTGAGCAGTACTTC; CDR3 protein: CASSLDFGGEQYF
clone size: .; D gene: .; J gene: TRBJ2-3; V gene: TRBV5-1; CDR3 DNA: TGCGCCAGCAGCTTGGACCCCGGAAATTCAGATACGCAGTATTTT; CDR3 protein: CASSLDPGNSDTQYF
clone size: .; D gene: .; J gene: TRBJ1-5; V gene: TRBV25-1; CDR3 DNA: TGTGCCAGCAGTGAATATAGCAATCAGCCCCAGCATTTT; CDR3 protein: CASSEYSNQPQHF
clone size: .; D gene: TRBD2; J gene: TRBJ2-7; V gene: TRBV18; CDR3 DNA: TGTGCCAGCTCGCCGGGGGGGCAAGCCTACGAGCAGTACTTC; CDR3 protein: CASSPGGQAYEQYF
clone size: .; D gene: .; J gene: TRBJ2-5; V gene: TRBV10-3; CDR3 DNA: TGTGCCATCAGTGACCCTGGGATCGCGGAGAAGACCCAGTACTTC; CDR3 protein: CAISDPGIAEKTQYF